The source of this T cell receptor beta chain is a study of cytomegalovirus exposure and HLA in healthy donors. Overall study context: Earlier findings included about 120 million unique TCR beta sequences obtained from around 180 million T cells.

The CDR3 runs to 12 residues. Of note for this clone: Its specificity is not known.

Regarding the study as a whole: What a later analysis showed was that several of the most significant clusters appeared linked to common viral pathogens.

In the PCR, 60 Vbeta and 13 Jbeta primers were used. Profiled with immunoSEQ multiplex PCR; TCRdb holds only in-frame clones, not every one. Here the sample spans fewer than 250,000 clones, roughly 87% being singletons. The chain carries TRBV12-1 and TRBJ2-3; the table names TRBD2, a call not compared with the DNA. TRBV12-1 is listed as a pseudogene. This receptor was identified in a boy aged 2 to 10 in good health and CMV-seronegative. Material for sequencing was PBMCs. The DNA of the CDR3 is TGTGCCAGCAGCTTTAGGCCTAGCGGGAGTCTTTTT. This sequence encodes CASSFRPSGSLF.